This T cell receptor (beta chain) was profiled in a study of graft-versus-host responses after intestinal transplantation. Study context: Multivisceral, liver-intestinal, or isolated intestinal grafts went to recipients. Each patient got anti-thymocyte globulin induction, then tacrolimus and steroids for roughly 3 years. Study-level findings and limits: Allografts of patients with graft-donor T cell macrochimerism showed high graft-versus-host to host-versus-graft clone ratios. Recipient marrow showed GvH clones, some seen first in ileum or blood.

Trimming took off 7 bases at V and 3 bases at J, with 12 bases between the two ends. The germline V gene encodes CDR1 SEHNR and CDR2 FQNEAQ (reference sequence). The CDR3 is 13 amino acids. Measured with immunoSEQ multiplex PCR; TCRdb has only the in-frame clones, and not every one. Of fewer than 95,000 clones listed, approximately 94% are singletons. Regarding this clone: The target antigen is unknown.

The sample consisted of unstimulated CD8+ T cells sorted from spleen or lymph node cells, taken before intestinal transplant. The TCR originated in a human donor who received an intestinal transplant. The chain has TRBV7-9 and TRBJ1-1; no clear D. The CDR3: CASTQFRDTEAFF. The CDR3 nucleotides are TGTGCCAGCACTCAATTCCGGGACACTGAAGCTTTCTTT.